This TCR beta chain was recorded in a study of cytomegalovirus exposure and HLA in healthy donors. Whole-study findings and limits: It was reported in a later analysis that an Asian-associated ancestry cluster showed fewer N-insertions than the 666-donor mean.

PCR amplification relied on 60 Vbeta primers (plus 13 Jbeta primers). Profiled with immunoSEQ multiplex PCR; TCRdb holds only in-frame clones, not every one. The table lists about 98,000 clones, more than 70% of them singletons, with roughly 9.1% in the top ten. Comment on this clone: Antigen: not known.

CDR3 length: 14 amino acids. Germline CDR1 LGHNA, CDR2 YSLEER. Losses at the gene ends were 0 bases for V and 8 bases for J; bases not matched to a gene: 5. This chain uses TRBV4-3 with TRBJ1-2, with TRBD1 matching over 8 bases. The sequenced material came from PBMCs. This clonotype was obtained from a male donor in good health and CMV-seropositive. The chain's CDR3 is CASSQDQQGGGYTF. CDR3 bases: TGCGCCAGCAGCCAAGATCAACAGGGGGGAGGCTACACCTTC.